These 13 T cell receptor beta chains share one sample of origin, sequenced in a study of human T cells and chemical hapten exposure. Described time point: patch test 1, 2 weeks after DPC sensitization. Sample treatment: therapeutic diphenylcyclopropenone sensitization with weekly scalp DPC. It was from unfractionated whole blood that total RNA was extracted. One entry per CDR3 protein, called by TCRdb with MiXCR from the RACE reads. Of under 60,000 distinct CDR3 sequences in the sample, about 11% are singletons; the top ten hold about 1.8%. Sequenced material: whole blood, taken in connection with sensitization to the hapten diphenylcyclopropenone (DPC). The source of these receptors is a woman aged 40 to 55 with alopecia areata. Some clones in this sample may be carry-over from other donors' samples.

The sample holds many counts of this clonotype. V usage is TRBV27 and J usage is TRBJ1-2; 11 nucleotides agree with TRBD1. The CDR3 has 16 residues. Germline V gene data show CDR1 as MNHEY and CDR2 as SMNVEV (reference sequence). Trimming took 5 bases from V and 4 from J; bases not matched to a gene: 9. As DNA, the CDR3 is TGTGCCAGCAGTATCATCGGACAGGGGGCGTCCTATGGCTACACCTTC. Its protein product is CASSIIGQGASYGYTF.

In this sample, this clonotype turned up a few times. The chain's CDR3 is CASSRGGYEQYF. CDR3 nucleotide sequence: TGTGCCAGCTCTCGGGGTGGGTACGAGCAGTACTTC. The chain uses TRBV6-6 and TRBJ2-7; possibly TRBD2 for D (5 bases). From germline, CDR1 is MNHNY and CDR2 SVGAGI (reference sequence). Trimming removed 8 bases from V and 4 bases from J, with 12 bases in between. The CDR3 covers 12 residues.

This clonotype occurred a few times. The gene calls are TRBV3-1 and TRBJ2-1, with TRBD1 matching 9 bases. Germline V CDR1 and CDR2: LGHDT, YNNKEL (reference sequence). V shed 4 bases and J 2 bases; nucleotides not matched to a gene: 3. This CDR3 contains 15 residues. The CDR3 region has the DNA TGTGCCAGCAGCCCTAGGACAGGGGCCTACAATGAGCAGTTCTTC. It encodes CASSPRTGAYNEQFF.

This clonotype was counted many times. The rearrangement links TRBV6-4 to TRBJ1-5; D might be TRBD1 (6 bases). The length of the CDR3 is 14 residues. V gave up 5 bases and J gave up 5 bases, with 13 bases separating them. Germline values: CDR1 MRHNA, CDR2 SNTAGT. The CDR3: CASSTQSGDQPQHF. The CDR3 DNA reads as TGTGCCAGCAGTACACAATCAGGGGATCAGCCCCAGCATTTT.

This clonotype has ten or more counts. In DNA form, the CDR3 reads TGTGCCAGCAGTCCGGGGACAGGGACCCTCTATGGCTACACCTTC. Translation: CASSPGTGTLYGYTF. V usage is TRBV28 and J usage is TRBJ1-2, with 9 bases identical to TRBD1. CDR1 and CDR2 from the germline V gene are MDHEN and SYDVKM. The V and J ends lost 5 bases and 4 bases, in that order; junction bases with no gene match: 8. The CDR3 is 15 amino acids.

The chain combines TRBV12-3 or TRBV12-4 with TRBJ2-3; TRBD2 matches 8 bases. There are 14 residues in the CDR3. Germline trimming cut 3 bases from V and 2 bases from J; bases unmatched to any gene: 1. DNA for the CDR3: TGTGCCAGCAGTTTTAGCGGGGCCACAGATACGCAGTATTTT. The encoded protein is CASSFSGATDTQYF.

Ten or more counts support this clonotype. The V and J genes are TRBV10-2 and TRBJ2-1; 9 nucleotides match TRBD2. In germline, CDR1 is WSHSY, CDR2 SAAADI. V shed 0 bases, J shed 4 bases, and the junction held 7 bases outside the gene matches. This CDR3 contains 17 residues. The CDR3 nucleotides read TGCGCCAGCAGTGAGTCGGGCGCGGGAGGGCCGTACAATGAGCAGTTCTTC. Translation gives CASSESGAGGPYNEQFF.

This clonotype occurred many times. This rearrangement joins TRBV11-2 to TRBJ2-3; D may be TRBD1 (6 bases). Trimming shortened V by 5 bases and J by 0 bases, and 15 bases separated the two germline ends. CDR3 length equals 16 residues. CDR1 is SGHAT, CDR2 FQNNGV, per germline. CDR3 bases: TGTGCCAGCAGCCTCCGGACAGAACTGAGCACAGATACGCAGTATTTT. It translates to CASSLRTELSTDTQYF.

Many counts were recorded for this clonotype. The rearrangement uses TRBV12-3 or TRBV12-4 and TRBJ1-5; tentative D call: TRBD1 (5 bases). The CDR3 is 12 residues long. V was trimmed by 3 bases and J by 9 bases, leaving 9 bases between them. The CDR3 loop reads CASSFPGGPQHF. CDR3 DNA sequence: TGTGCCAGCAGTTTTCCGGGGGGGCCCCAGCATTTT.

This clonotype has a count of ten or more. The chain uses TRBV4-2 and TRBJ1-1; TRBD1 is a possible D gene (5 bases). The CDR3 has 15 residues. V was pared by 0 bases and J by 0 bases, with 8 bases between. Germline CDR1 and CDR2: LGHNA and YNFKEQ. CDR3 residues: CASSQEHRLNTEAFF. The CDR3 bases are TGTGCCAGCAGCCAAGAGCACAGGTTGAACACTGAAGCTTTCTTT.

In this sample, this clonotype turned up a few times. The rearrangement links TRBV7-9 to TRBJ2-6; D gene ambiguous. CDR3 length equals 15 residues. Trimming removed 3 bases at V and 4 bases at J, with 10 bases between. Germline lookup yields CDR1 SEHNR and CDR2 FQNEAQ (reference sequence). The CDR3 DNA is TGTGCCAGCAGCTTTTTGGCGGCCGGGGCCAACGTCCTGACTTTC. It translates to CASSFLAAGANVLTF.

The sample holds a few counts of this clonotype. The gene calls are TRBV4-2 and TRBJ2-5; maybe TRBD2 (5 bases). The CDR3 sequence is 14 residues long. Looked up from germline, CDR1 is LGHNA and CDR2 is YNFKEQ. Trimming removed 0 bases at V and 4 bases at J, with 9 bases between. CDR3 in DNA: TGTGCCAGCAGCCAAGATACGGGATCAGAGACCCAGTACTTC. Amino acids: CASSQDTGSETQYF.

This clonotype was seen only a few times. J is TRBJ1-1 and V is TRBV7-3; D gene ambiguous. Trimming took off 4 bases at V and 0 bases at J, with 6 bases between the two ends. The CDR3 sequence is 13 residues long. Germline CDR1 SGHTA, CDR2 FQGTGA. The CDR3 sequence is CASSSAMNTEAFF. Written as DNA, the CDR3 is TGTGCCAGCAGCTCAGCTATGAACACTGAAGCTTTCTTT.